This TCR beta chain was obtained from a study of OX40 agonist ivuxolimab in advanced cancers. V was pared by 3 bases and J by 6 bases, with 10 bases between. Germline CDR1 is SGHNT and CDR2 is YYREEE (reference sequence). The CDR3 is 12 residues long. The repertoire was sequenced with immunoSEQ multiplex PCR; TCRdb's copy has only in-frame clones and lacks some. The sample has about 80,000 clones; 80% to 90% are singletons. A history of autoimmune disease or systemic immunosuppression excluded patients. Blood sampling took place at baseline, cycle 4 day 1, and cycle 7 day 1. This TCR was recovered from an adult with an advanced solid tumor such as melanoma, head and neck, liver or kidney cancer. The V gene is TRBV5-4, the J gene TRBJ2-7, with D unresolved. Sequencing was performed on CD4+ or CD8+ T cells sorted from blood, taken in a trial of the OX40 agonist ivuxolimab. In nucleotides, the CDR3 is TGTGCCAGCAGCTCGACCCAGAGCGAGCAGTACTTC. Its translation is CASSSTQSEQYF.